This note documents a single T cell receptor (beta chain) sequence. Its recognized antigen is unknown. No base-level quality is on record; no much larger clone is a single base apart. The immunoSEQ Assay, a bias-controlled multiplex PCR, was used to amplify TCRbeta CDR3 regions from genomic DNA. Regarding the original processing steps: The number of nucleated cells in each sample was estimated by amplification of reference gene primers within the assay. Sequence reads were collapsed and filtered to measure the absolute abundance of every unique TCRbeta CDR3 rearrangement. For each sample, productive Simpson clonality was calculated as the square root of Simpson's diversity index over productive rearrangements. TCRdb mirrors the immuneACCESS table, restricted to in-frame sequences. Some clones are absent from its copies; in checked studies, under half trace to an unresolved V gene, and the reason for the others is unknown. That table furnishes V, J and clone size, whereas the DNA furnished D and trimming. In all, the sample holds fewer than 90,000 clones, and roughly 96% of those were seen once. The ten largest account for more than 4% of the sample.

The CDR3 starts with the cysteine, ends with the phenylalanine, and has 12 residues. Only the CDR3 DNA stays, 36 bases, in frame from base 1. The germline V end is reduced by 5 bases and the J end by 16 bases; junction bases left unmatched: 10. These data come from a study of blood T cell repertoires in COVID-19 (dated by TCRdb to the early 2020s). Study-level background: Collaborator samples came from the United States, Italy and Spain and covered acute and convalescent phases of COVID-19. Subjects who had been exposed to COVID-19, were actively infected with it, or had recovered from it provided the deeply sampled blood TCRbeta repertoires that made up the dataset. The repertoires were released in a freely available public database intended as a resource for research on the immune response to SARS-CoV-2. HLA class I and class II types, where available, came from metadata supplied by the sample provider rather than from assay-based typing. The material from the prospective study consisted of cDNA or gDNA derived from T cells, B-cell-depleted T cells, or PBMCs. Nearly every sample came with metadata listing a de-identified subject ID, COVID-19 status, age in years and sex. Samples came from the ongoing ImmuneRACE study (first 160 participants) plus 1,254 subjects from 6 global collaborators.

On the study overall, not on this receptor specifically: How much clinical and demographic metadata was included differed by source and by participant, and the metadata was provided uncurated.

The collaborating institutions used their own protocols to collect whole blood in K2EDTA tubes. Collaborator samples were shipped for TCRbeta analysis as frozen whole blood, isolated PBMCs, or DNA extracted from either sample type. This TCR was recovered from a human donor with active COVID-19. The donor label of this sample is uncertain. The sample taken for sequencing was peripheral blood. The sequence joins TRBV12-3 or TRBV12-4 to TRBJ2-1; 8 of the junction bases match TRBD2. The nucleotides read TGTGCCAGCAGTGTTACCGGGACTAGTCTTTTCTTC. Protein translation: CASSVTGTSLFF.